The 19 T cell receptor beta chains given below trace back to one sample, sequenced in a study of tumor and adjacent non-tumor tissue in lung cancer. The template was RNA from unsorted bulk tissue. A modified ARM-PCR protocol with three rounds of nested PCR amplified TCRbeta. TCRdb re-called the multiplex PCR reads through MiXCR, storing one row per CDR3 protein. This table has tens of thousands of distinct CDR3 sequences, roughly 80% appearing once. The sequenced material came from lung tumor tissue. These receptors were obtained from a woman between 50 and 59 years old with non-small cell lung cancer.

V gene TRBV6-5 combines with J gene TRBJ2-7, with 7 bases lining up with TRBD2. V lost 5 bases and J lost 9; bases outside the gene matches: 16. The CDR3 has 15 residues. Germline CDR1 and CDR2: MNHEY and SVGAGI. CDR3 in DNA: TGTGCCAGCAGTCCGCCGGGAGGAGGGGCAACGGGGCAGTACTTC. Its protein product is CASSPPGGGATGQYF.

Remarks on this clonotype: Its ends do not fully match the called genes, so a read error is possible. The chain joins TRBV11-2 to TRBJ2-1; D unresolved. Germline assignment: CDR1 SGHAT and CDR2 FQNNGV. CDR3 length equals 13 residues. The CDR3 loop is CASSLEGYGEQSF. The CDR3 nucleotides are TGTGCAAGCAGCTTGGAAGGATACGGTGAGCAGTCCTTC.

This sequence joins TRBV12-3 or TRBV12-4 and TRBJ1-2, with 7 bases identical to TRBD1. This CDR3 region has 15 residues. V dropped 9 bases and J dropped 6; count of bases not matched to a gene: 16. The CDR3 DNA sequence: TGTGCCAGAGGTAGACAGGGATTAGGGAAAGATGGCTACACCTTC. Its translation is CARGRQGLGKDGYTF.

This clonotype was observed once. This likely comes from a read error, as the CDR3 has no conserved phenylalanine or tryptophan at its end. It is unclear where the CDR3 begins or ends on the DNA, so no DNA is shown, and the CDR3 is as TCRdb lists it. The chain is built from TRBV11-3 and TRBJ2-2; no check of the table's D call, TRBD2, against the DNA was made. Germline CDR1 and CDR2: SGHNT and YENEEA. 14 amino acids form the CDR3, both terminal residues included. The CDR3 loop is CANSLAGGTGELLC.

V is TRBV12-3 or TRBV12-4 and J is TRBJ2-1; D possibly corresponds to TRBD2 (5 bases). The CDR3 runs 16 residues. Trimming took off 9 bases at V and 7 bases at J, with 25 bases between the two ends. CDR3 nucleotides: TGTGCCAGGAGTCCCGCTAGTAGGAGAGGGTGGAATGAGCAGTTCTTC. Its translation: CARSPASRRGWNEQFF.

The chain carries TRBV6-5 and TRBJ2-3; D unclear. This CDR3 has 16 amino acids. From germline, CDR1 is MNHEY and CDR2 SVGAGI. The V end was cut by 0 bases, the J end by 3 bases, with 13 bases between. The CDR3 coding sequence is TGTGCCAGCAGTTACTCGAGGTTTTGGTTTACAGATACGCAGTATTTT. It codes for CASSYSRFWFTDTQYF.

As for this clonotype: One junction end does not reproduce the germline sequence, and a read error may be involved. This rearrangement joins TRBV29-1 to TRBJ2-5; D is possibly TRBD2 (6 bases). The CDR3 totals 12 residues. CDR1 and CDR2 from the germline V gene are SQVTM and ANQGSEA. CDR3 protein: CSGGLGPETQYF. The CDR3 DNA reads TGCAGCGGGGGACTGGGCCCCGAGACTCAGTACTTC.

For this clonotype: A much larger clone sits a single nucleotide away, making a read error possible. The chain employs TRBV28 and TRBJ1-1; D is possibly TRBD1 (6 bases). CDR1 is MDHEN and CDR2 is SYDVKM in the germline V gene. This CDR3 region has 15 residues. Here the CDR3 DNA reads TGTGTCAGCAGGGTCGCGGGGGGCGTAAAGGGTGAAGCTTTCTTT. This sequence encodes CVSRVAGGVKGEAFF.

The count of this clonotype is one. The junction does not match germline at one end; this may be a read error. V and J are TRBV4-1 and TRBJ1-2; 10 bases line up with TRBD1. This CDR3 has 16 residues. Germline assignment: CDR1 MGHRA and CDR2 YSYEKL. The chain's CDR3 is CASSQDRDRGRIDYAF. The CDR3 bases are TGCGCCAGCAGCCAAGATAGGGACAGGGGAAGGATTGACTACGCCTTC.

This clonotype is labeled medium-sized. V gene TRBV6-5 combines with J gene TRBJ2-3, with TRBD1 as a possible D gene (5 bases). The CDR3 runs to 12 residues. Germline V gene sequence: CDR1 MNHEY, CDR2 SVGAGI. Trimming left V 10 bases short and J 1 base short, with 9 bases between. CDR3 nucleotides: TGTGCCACCCAAGGGGGCACAGATACGCAGTATTTT. This codes for CATQGGTDTQYF.

To note about this clonotype: The junction and the germline gene differ at one end; a read error may be behind it. This chain links TRBV4-1 with TRBJ2-1, with D possibly matching TRBD2 (5 bases). Germline V CDR1 and CDR2: MGHRA, YSYEKL. The CDR3 sequence is 16 residues long. CDR3 sequence (DNA): TGTGCCAGCAGCCAAGAGTTGGGGAGCCCCTACAATGAGCAATTCTTC. It is translated as CASSQELGSPYNEQFF.

To note about this clonotype: An end of the junction differs from the germline gene, which may be a read error. The rearrangement uses TRBV12-3 or TRBV12-4 and TRBJ2-1; D possibly corresponds to TRBD2 (7 bases). The CDR3 loop spans 11 amino acids. CDR3 DNA: TGTGTCAGCGGTTTAGAGGGGGGGGTGTTCTTC. This sequence encodes CVSGLEGGVFF.

The sample holds one count of this clonotype. A junction boundary mismatches the germline segment, possibly from a read error. The chain links TRBV11-2 to TRBJ1-4; D is undetermined. Germline V CDR1 and CDR2: SGHAT, FQNNGV. The CDR3 contains 14 residues. CDR3 protein: CACSLIGINEKLFF. Here the CDR3 DNA reads TGTGCCTGCAGCTTAATAGGGATTAATGAAAAACTGTTTTTT.

This clonotype was detected ten times or more. CDR3 residues: CASSSTGGDRRTEAFF. DNA for the CDR3: TGTGCCAGCAGTTCGACAGGGGGCGATAGGAGGACTGAAGCTTTCTTT. The J gene is TRBJ1-1, the V gene TRBV28; 10 bases map to TRBD1. V lost 4 bases to trimming and J lost 5 bases; unmatched junction nucleotides: 10. Germline-derived CDR1 and CDR2 are MDHEN and SYDVKM. The CDR3 consists of 16 residues.

Note on this clonotype: Germline is not matched at one junction end, which may reflect a read error. The J gene is TRBJ2-5, the V gene TRBV6-1; D not certain. CDR1 and CDR2 from the germline V gene are MNHNS and SASEGT. This CDR3 comprises 13 residues. CDR3 sequence reads: CASTMTFQETRYF. The CDR3, as DNA: TGTGCCAGCACTATGACTTTCCAAGAGACCCGGTACTTC.

This rearrangement joins TRBV6-2 or TRBV6-3 to TRBJ2-7, with TRBD1 identical over 12 bases. Unmatched junction bases numbered 14, after V lost 8 bases and J lost 9 bases. The germline CDR1 and CDR2 sequences are MNHEY and SVGEGT. The CDR3 is made up of 15 amino acids. CDR3 sequence reads: CASQLPGQGANGQYF. The CDR3 coding sequence is TGTGCCAGCCAGTTACCGGGACAGGGGGCCAACGGGCAGTACTTC.

The chain is built from TRBV20-1 and TRBJ2-7; D remains ambiguous. V was shortened by 0 bases and J by 2 bases, with 8 bases between the two germline ends. Germline-derived CDR1 and CDR2 are DFQATT and SNEGSKA (reference sequence). The CDR3 has 13 residues. In DNA, the CDR3 is TGCAGTGCTAGAGATGGCACAACCTACGAGCAGTACTTC. This encodes CSARDGTTYEQYF.

Concerning this clonotype itself: Relative to the germline gene, one junction end is altered; a read error may explain this. This chain connects TRBV4-1 to TRBJ2-3; 8 bases match TRBD2. The CDR3 loop spans 16 amino acids. Germline CDR1 reads MGHRA; CDR2 reads YSYEKL. The CDR3 coding sequence is TGCGCCAGAAGCCGCTCCGGGACTAGTGGCATAGATACGCAGTATTTT. Its protein product is CARSRSGTSGIDTQYF.

Note on this clonotype: The final CDR3 position lacks the conserved phenylalanine or tryptophan, pointing to a likely read error. The gene calls are TRBV12-3 or TRBV12-4 and TRBJ2-5, with no clear D. The CDR3 extends over 11 amino acids. V lost 4 bases, J lost 5 bases, and 5 bases lay in between. The DNA of the CDR3 is TGTGCCAGCAGTTCTTATGAGACCCAGTACCTC. This translates into CASSSYETQYL.